These 27 T cell receptor beta chains were sequenced from one sample in a study of blood T cells in healthy people across ages. Sample-barcoded 5' priming and a J-beta primer mix drove a second PCR of 7 to 11 cycles. Via MiXCR, TCRdb re-called the 5' RACE reads, giving one row per CDR3 protein. There are about 1,000,000 distinct CDR3 sequences in the sample; more than 40% occur only once, and 18% lies in the top ten. Sequences were obtained from blood. The receptors were gathered from a woman aged 60 to 75 in good health.

The chain joins TRBV27 to TRBJ1-1, with TRBD1 matching 9 bases. CDR1 is MNHEY, CDR2 SMNVEV, per germline (reference sequence). The trim removed 7 bases at V and 1 base at J, leaving 7 bases unmatched. This CDR3 region has 15 residues. Here the CDR3 DNA reads TGTGCCAGCACTCTTAAGACAGGGGGGAACACTGAAGCTTTCTTT. This gives the protein CASTLKTGGNTEAFF.

This chain joins TRBV5-6 and TRBJ2-7; 7 positions match TRBD1. The J call may be wrong; the DNA end is better matched by TRBJ2-5. Germline lookup yields CDR1 SGHDT and CDR2 YYEEEE. The CDR3 spans 16 residues. The CDR3 sequence is CASSSPRGMDVETQYF. The CDR3 DNA reads TGTGCCAGCAGCTCCCCCAGGGGGATGGATGTAGAGACCCAGTACTTC.

Concerning this clonotype itself: Its ends do not fully match the called genes, so a read error is possible. This sequence joins TRBV28 and TRBJ2-4; 7 bases are shared with TRBD2. The tail of the sequence fits TRBJ2-7 better, so the J call may be wrong. The CDR3 totals 19 residues. The germline V gene has CDR1 MDHEN and CDR2 SYDVKM. Here the CDR3 reads CVSSFRPPTAGTPTYEQYF. The DNA of the CDR3 is TGTGTCAGCAGTTTCCGGCCACCCACAGCGGGGACGCCCACCTACGAGCAGTACTTC.

This rearrangement joins TRBV28 to TRBJ2-6; TRBD1 matches 8 bases. The germline V gene encodes CDR1 MDHEN and CDR2 SYDVKM. The CDR3 is 12 amino acids. After removal of 5 bases from V and 13 bases from J, the junction contained 4 bases not matched to a gene. CDR3 amino acids: CASSAHRGVLTF. The CDR3 bases are TGTGCCAGCAGTGCCCACAGGGGGGTCCTGACTTTC.

CDR3 region: CASSFIPGSDEQYF. In DNA form, the CDR3 reads TGTGCCAGCAGTTTTATTCCCGGGAGTGACGAGCAGTACTTC. The chain uses TRBV12-3 or TRBV12-4 and TRBJ2-5, with TRBD2 as a possible D gene (6 bases). The end of the DNA is better explained by TRBJ2-7, so the J call may be wrong. The CDR3 has 14 amino acids.

The chain combines TRBV27 with TRBJ2-1; 7 bases fit TRBD1. In germline, CDR1 is MNHEY, CDR2 SMNVEV (reference sequence). J lost 4 bases, V lost 8 bases, and 5 bases had no gene match. The CDR3 consists of 13 residues. CDR3 amino acids: CASGRGRYNEQFF. CDR3 in DNA: TGTGCCAGCGGAAGGGGGCGGTACAATGAGCAGTTCTTC.

This chain joins TRBV6-5 and TRBJ2-7; 9 bases are shared with TRBD1. CDR3 length: 15 residues. Germline CDR1 reads MNHEY; CDR2 reads SVGAGI. Trimming removed 0 bases from V and 5 bases from J; junction bases left unmatched: 5. The CDR3 region is CASSYSGTGRNEQYF. As DNA, the CDR3 is TGTGCCAGCAGTTACTCCGGGACAGGGCGAAACGAGCAGTACTTC.

The chain carries TRBV28 and TRBJ2-7; either TRBD1 or TRBD2 may fit D (5 bases each). The CDR3 runs to 12 residues. Per germline, CDR1 MDHEN and CDR2 SYDVKM. V lost 3 bases and J lost 6, with 9 bases in between. This CDR3 is CASSLGESEQYF. The DNA for the CDR3 is TGTGCCAGCAGTTTGGGGGAGAGCGAGCAGTACTTC. The entire variable domain, with the rest obtained from reference TRBV28 and TRBJ2-7, is as follows: DVKVTQSSRYLVKRTGEKVFLECVQDMDHENMFWYRQDPGLGLRLIYFSYDVKMKEKGDIPEGYSVSREKKERFSLILESASTNQTSMYLCASSLGESEQYFGPGTRLTVT.

Comment on this clonotype: One end of the junction fails to match germline, which may point to a read error. The chain has TRBV5-5 and TRBJ1-5, with D unresolved. The germline CDR1 and CDR2 sequences are SGHKS and YYEKEE (reference sequence). The CDR3 covers 14 residues. For the CDR3, the DNA is TGTGCCAGCAGCTTGGAGGGTAGGTATCAGACCCAGCATTTT. Encoded protein: CASSLEGRYQTQHF.

The V call is TRBV5-6, the J call TRBJ2-5; the D call may be TRBD1 or TRBD2 (6 bases each). Gene TRBJ2-7 matches the end of the DNA better, so the J call may be wrong. The CDR3 has 14 residues. CDR1 and CDR2 from the germline V gene are SGHDT and YYEEEE. In DNA form, the CDR3 reads TGTGCCAGCAACCCGGGGGCTGGGAGCTACGAGCAGTACTTC. It codes for CASNPGAGSYEQYF.

The rearrangement links TRBV6-6 to TRBJ2-1; tentatively, D is TRBD1 or TRBD2 (5 bases each). The J call may be in error: the DNA end matches TRBJ2-7 better. Germline-derived CDR1 and CDR2 are MNHNY and SVGAGI (reference sequence). This CDR3 has 14 amino acids. The CDR3 nucleotides are TGTGCCAGCAGTCGCCGGGGTCAGGACAATGAGCAGTACTTC. This encodes CASSRRGQDNEQYF.

This rearrangement joins TRBV5-1 to TRBJ2-7; D remains ambiguous. The CDR3 loop spans 15 amino acids. Trimming removed 0 bases from V and 2 bases from J, with 12 bases in between. Looked up from germline, CDR1 is SGHRS and CDR2 is YFSETQ. The CDR3 bases are TGCGCCAGCAGCTTGGACGACACCCCAGCCTACGAGCAGTACTTC. This codes for CASSLDDTPAYEQYF. The full variable domain, in which reference TRBV5-1 and TRBJ2-7 provide the parts outside the CDR3, is KAGVTQTPRYLIKTRGQQVTLSCSPISGHRSVSWYQQTPGQGLQFLFEYFSETQRNKGNFPGRFSGRQFSNSRSEMNVSTLELGDSALYLCASSLDDTPAYEQYFGPGTRLTVT.

This clonotype was recorded many times. CDR3 nucleotide sequence: TGTGCCAGCAGTCTCACAGGGGGCGGGGAGACCCAGTACTTC. Translation: CASSLTGGGETQYF. This rearrangement joins TRBV7-9 to TRBJ2-5; 9 bases map to TRBD1. The CDR3 is 14 amino acids. Germline V gene sequence: CDR1 SEHNR, CDR2 FQNEAQ (reference sequence). With V trimmed by 6 bases and J by 5 bases, 7 bases remained unmatched.

This clonotype was counted a few times. J is TRBJ2-5 and V is TRBV12-3 or TRBV12-4, with D tentatively TRBD1 or TRBD2 (5 bases each). The J call may be mistaken, given a closer DNA end match to TRBJ2-7. The length of the CDR3 is 17 residues. This CDR3 reads CASSLSGPTGSFYEQYF. The CDR3 DNA is TGTGCCAGCAGTTTATCGGGACCCACTGGGTCCTTTTACGAGCAGTACTTC.

This chain links TRBV6-1 with TRBJ2-7; maybe TRBD1 (6 bases). There are 15 residues in the CDR3. V was pared by 4 bases and J by 2 bases, with 15 bases between. Germline CDR1 reads MNHNS; CDR2 reads SASEGT. For the CDR3, the DNA is TGTGCCAGCAGTGTGGTCAGGGGATATCCCTACGAGCAGTACTTC. Translated: CASSVVRGYPYEQYF.

Only a few counts were recorded for this clonotype. V is TRBV11-2 and J is TRBJ2-7; tentative D call: TRBD2 (7 bases). Trimming removed 6 bases from V and 4 bases from J, with 16 bases in between. The CDR3 covers 14 residues. CDR1 and CDR2 (germline): SGHAT, FQNNGV. The CDR3 coding sequence is TGTGCCAGCAGACCAGGGGCGGGAGTATACGAGCAGTACTTC. This translates into CASRPGAGVYEQYF. The variable domain in full, with the rest retrieved from reference TRBV11-2 and TRBJ2-7, is EAGVAQSPRYKIIEKRQSVAFWCNPISGHATLYWYQQILGQGPKLLIQFQNNGVVDDSQLPKDRFSAERLKGVDSTLKIQPAKLEDSAVYLCASRPGAGVYEQYFGPGTRLTVT.

This clonotype was counted between two and nine times. The chain carries TRBV2 and TRBJ2-3; TRBD2 might be the D (6 bases). The length of the CDR3 is 14 residues. In germline, CDR1 is SNHLY, CDR2 FYNNEI. V was cut by 3 bases and J by 4 bases, with 11 bases left in between. The CDR3, as DNA: TGTGCCAGCAGTGATCGGGAGCTATCAGATACGCAGTATTTT. Protein: CASSDRELSDTQYF. Filled out from reference TRBV2 and TRBJ2-3, the complete variable domain reads EPEVTQTPSHQVTQMGQEVILRCVPISNHLYFYWYRQILGQKVEFLVSFYNNEISEKSEIFDDQFSVERPDGSNFTLKIRSTKLEDSAMYFCASSDRELSDTQYFGPGTRLTVL.

The V call is TRBV6-5, the J call TRBJ2-5; no clear D gene. This CDR3 is 16 amino acids long. Per the germline V gene, CDR1 is MNHEY and CDR2 is SVGAGI. V shed 6 bases and J shed 2 bases, with 19 bases lying between them. DNA for the CDR3: TGTGCCAGCAGAAGGACGGTGACGAATGTTCAAGAGACCCAGTACTTC. Its translation: CASRRTVTNVQETQYF.

The sample holds a few counts of this clonotype. This chain links TRBV15 with TRBJ2-5, with 9 bases that match TRBD2. Germline V gene lookup returns CDR1 LNHNV and CDR2 YYDKDF (reference sequence). V was clipped by 3 bases and J by 5 bases; unmatched bases: 4. CDR3 size: 14 residues. The CDR3 DNA sequence: TGTGCCACCAGCAGTGGGACTAGCATGGAGACCCAGTACTTC. Translating gives CATSSGTSMETQYF.

V usage is TRBV18 and J usage is TRBJ2-7, with D possibly matching TRBD2 (5 bases). The better agreement between TRBJ2-4 and the DNA end casts doubt on the J call. CDR1 and CDR2 from the germline V gene are KGHSH and LQKENI. The CDR3 has 16 amino acids. The CDR3 coding sequence is TGTGCCAGCTCACCAGATCCACCCGGAGAGGGAAACATTCAGTACTTC. As protein: CASSPDPPGEGNIQYF.

V is TRBV27 and J is TRBJ2-5, with unresolved D. Germline CDR1 reads MNHEY; CDR2 reads SMNVEV (reference sequence). The CDR3 runs 15 residues. Trimming pared 2 bases from V and 4 bases from J, leaving 14 bases between. CDR3 sequence: CASSLEGHGRETQYF. CDR3 coding DNA: TGTGCCAGCAGTTTAGAAGGGCACGGCCGAGAGACCCAGTACTTC.

The chain has TRBV12-3 or TRBV12-4 and TRBJ2-5, with D maybe TRBD1 (6 bases). The V end lost 3 bases, the J end lost 2 bases, and 10 bases lay between the germline ends. The CDR3 runs to 14 residues. DNA of the CDR3: TGTGCCAGCAGTTTTTGGACAGTTCAAGAGACCCAGTACTTC. Amino acids: CASSFWTVQETQYF.

This clonotype has more than one count but fewer than ten. J is TRBJ2-7 and V is TRBV28; TRBD2 matches 8 bases. The end of the DNA fits TRBJ2-5 better, so the J call may be wrong. Germline loops: CDR1 MDHEN, CDR2 SYDVKM. This CDR3 has 17 amino acids. CDR3 in DNA: TGTGCCAGCAGTCTATACCAGGCGGGAGGCCATCAAGAGACCCAGTACTTC. Residues: CASSLYQAGGHQETQYF.

The V call is TRBV27, the J call TRBJ2-7; 7 nucleotides match TRBD2. CDR1 MNHEY and CDR2 SMNVEV come from the germline V gene (reference sequence). Trimming at V came to 0 bases and at J to 3 bases, leaving 11 bases not matched to a gene. The CDR3 spans 17 residues. The CDR3 is CASSLSSGLDSYYEQYF. The CDR3 bases are TGTGCCAGCAGTTTATCCTCTGGACTAGATTCCTACTACGAGCAGTACTTC.

To note about this clonotype: No conserved phenylalanine or tryptophan ends this CDR3, so it is likely a read error. The genes are TRBV9 and TRBJ2-3; TRBD1 is a possible D gene (6 bases). The germline V gene has CDR1 SGDLS and CDR2 YYNGEE. CDR3 length equals 14 residues. V lost 2 bases and J lost 2, with 9 bases in between. The CDR3 sequence: CASSVTGVTDTQYL. The CDR3 DNA is TGTGCCAGCAGCGTGACAGGAGTCACAGATACGCAGTATTTA.

In this sample, this clonotype turned up a few times. The rearrangement links TRBV19 to TRBJ1-5; possibly TRBD1 for D (5 bases). The CDR3 totals 13 residues. The ends were cut back, 10 bases at V and 1 base at J, with 11 bases in the middle. CDR1 and CDR2 from the germline V gene are LNHDA and SQIVND (reference sequence). CDR3 amino acids: CATGGTSNQPQHF. The CDR3 nucleotides read TGTGCCACCGGGGGAACGAGCAATCAGCCCCAGCATTTT.

The chain carries TRBV4-2 and TRBJ1-5; D is unresolved. V was shortened by 1 base and J by 0 bases, with 10 bases between the two germline ends. Germline CDR1 reads LGHNA; CDR2 reads YNFKEQ. This CDR3 is 16 amino acids long. CDR3: CASSQVRGLSNQPQHF. The CDR3 DNA is TGTGCCAGCAGCCAAGTCCGAGGCCTTAGCAATCAGCCCCAGCATTTT.